Detailed here is one TCR beta chain. Its antigen remains unknown. This entry belongs to a study of T cell responses to AZD1222 COVID-19 vaccine. As for the study in general: Second-dose intervals of approximately 4 or approximately 12 weeks were pooled.

Only in-frame clones appear in the TCRdb table, and some are missing; sequencing was by immunoSEQ multiplex PCR. The sample consists of tens of thousands of clones, approximately 86% of them appearing once. This CDR3 spans 13 amino acids. V was shortened by 4 bases and J by 1 base, with 7 bases between the two germline ends. Germline CDR1 is SNHLY and CDR2 is FYNNEI. Study-wide results and caveats: Repertoires were obtained solely post-peak T cell response. Most donors were white British, females outnumbered males, and clonal diversity was possibly underestimated. Just a handful of AZD1222 recipients tested seropositive at baseline.

The V call is TRBV2, the J call TRBJ1-1, with D unresolved. The receptor's source is an adult in good health. Sequencing was performed on peripheral blood, taken on day 0 of AZD1222 vaccination. The CDR3 sequence is CASSGEKNTEAFF. The CDR3 region has the DNA TGTGCCAGCAGTGGGGAGAAGAACACTGAAGCTTTCTTT.